This entry lists 19 T cell receptor beta chains sequenced from one sample in a study of glioma-infiltrating T cells after dendritic cell vaccination. Sequencing was performed with immunoSEQ multiplex PCR; in TCRdb, only in-frame clones are kept and a portion is missing. Of roughly 88,000 clones in the sample, roughly 77% were seen once. Time point denoted: after dendritic cell vaccination, including at tumor progression/relapse. Source: blood, taken after dendritic cell vaccination. These receptors all come from a human donor with glioblastoma.

This rearrangement joins TRBV4-2 to TRBJ1-3, with 8 bases that match TRBD1. The V and J ends lost 0 bases and 5 bases, in that order; junction bases with no gene match: 9. The CDR3 runs 17 residues. Germline values: CDR1 LGHNA, CDR2 YNFKEQ. This chain's CDR3 is CASSQDPQGQGRNTIYF. Here the CDR3 DNA reads TGTGCCAGCAGCCAAGACCCTCAAGGACAGGGACGAAACACCATATATTTT.

The CDR3, as DNA: TGCAGCGTTGACGGTTCCCCCTACGAGCAGTACTTC. It codes for CSVDGSPYEQYF. The rearrangement links TRBV29-1 to TRBJ2-7; D gene ambiguous. CDR3 size: 12 residues. Germline V gene data show CDR1 as SQVTM and CDR2 as ANQGSEA. Trimming stripped 3 bases from V and 2 bases from J, with 8 bases between.

The rearrangement joins TRBV21-1 to TRBJ2-7; the table names TRBD1, a call not compared with the DNA. TRBV21-1 is listed as a pseudogene. This CDR3 has 16 amino acids. The CDR3 DNA reads as TGTGCCAGCAGCAAAGTTGCCAGGGAAGTCTTCTACGAGCAGTACGTC. It codes for CASSKVAREVFYEQYV.

V is TRBV25-1 and J is TRBJ1-2; D is uncertain. The CDR3 covers 15 residues. V lost 2 bases and J 4 bases, leaving 14 bases between the germline ends. Per the germline V gene, CDR1 is MGHDK and CDR2 is SYGVNS. This chain's CDR3 is CASSEPGSNPYGYTF. The CDR3 DNA is TGTGCCAGCAGTGAACCCGGGTCCAACCCCTATGGCTACACCTTC.

CDR3 DNA: TGTGCCAGCAGCCAGAGAGAGGGGGTTGGGGGAAACACCATATATTTT. Translating gives CASSQREGVGGNTIYF. The chain couples TRBV5-4 to TRBJ1-3; a weak D match, TRBD1 (6 bases). The V end lost 4 bases, the J end lost 4 bases, and 18 bases lay between the germline ends. The CDR3 length is 16 residues. Germline CDR1 is SGHNT and CDR2 is YYREEE (reference sequence). The full variable domain, with the rest looked up from reference TRBV5-4 and TRBJ1-3, is ETGVTQSPTHLIKTRGQQVTLRCSSQSGHNTVSWYQQALGQGPQFIFQYYREEENGRGNFPPRFSGLQFPNYSSELNVNALELDDSALYLCASSQREGVGGNTIYFGEGSWLTVV.

This clone was seen ten or more times. J is TRBJ2-7 and V is TRBV6-5, with D perhaps TRBD1 (6 bases). Per germline, CDR1 MNHEY and CDR2 SVGAGI. The CDR3 has 14 residues. V lost 6 bases, J lost 2 bases, and 14 bases lay in between. CDR3 bases: TGTGCCAGCAGACAGGGATCTGACACCTACGAGCAGTACGTC. It yields the protein CASRQGSDTYEQYV.

The chain couples TRBV5-1 to TRBJ2-5; D may be TRBD2 (7 bases). The germline V gene encodes CDR1 SGHRS and CDR2 YFSETQ. Trimming removed 5 bases at V and 2 bases at J, with 16 bases between. The CDR3 has 15 residues. The CDR3 DNA follows: TGCGCCAGCAGAGGGGGGGGAGGAGGACAAGAGACCCAGTACTTC. This codes for CASRGGGGGQETQYF.

The chain employs TRBV6-9 and TRBJ2-7; TRBD2 matches at 9 bases. The CDR3 length is 14 residues. V shed 4 bases, J shed 2 bases, and the junction held 3 bases outside the gene matches. Germline loops: CDR1 MNHGY, CDR2 SVAAGI. The CDR3 is CASSFPSGTYEQYV. The DNA for the CDR3 is TGTGCCAGCAGTTTCCCTAGCGGGACCTACGAGCAGTACGTC.

The rearrangement uses TRBV11-2 and TRBJ2-3, with 8 nucleotides matching TRBD1. After removal of 5 bases from V and 0 bases from J, the junction contained 4 bases not matched to a gene. This CDR3 comprises 15 residues. Germline assignment: CDR1 SGHAT and CDR2 FQNNGV. In DNA, the CDR3 is TGTGCCAGCAGCGACCGGGACAGGAGCACAGATACGCAGTATTTT. It is translated as CASSDRDRSTDTQYF.

The rearrangement uses TRBV19 and TRBJ1-1; D unclear. Trimming stripped 4 bases from V and 5 bases from J, with 11 bases between. Germline CDR1 reads LNHDA; CDR2 reads SQIVND (reference sequence). The CDR3 has 13 residues. The CDR3 DNA reads as TGTGCCAGTAGTACCACCCGCAGTACTGAAGCTTTCTTT. Translated, it gives CASSTTRSTEAFF.

This chain uses TRBV18 with TRBJ1-4; D is ambiguous. This CDR3 comprises 14 residues. The germline CDR1 and CDR2 sequences are KGHSH and LQKENI. V gave up 2 bases and J gave up 6 bases, with 10 bases separating them. The CDR3 DNA follows: TGTGCCAGCTCACCAGTGGCCAGTGATGAAAAACTGTTTTTT. Its translation: CASSPVASDEKLFF.

The chain employs TRBV18 and TRBJ1-5; D gene unclear. The CDR3 runs 14 residues. Trimming pared 0 bases from V and 3 bases from J, leaving 6 bases between. Per the germline V gene, CDR1 is KGHSH and CDR2 is LQKENI. CDR3: CASSPPYLNQPQHF. The DNA of the CDR3 is TGTGCCAGCTCACCACCTTATCTCAATCAGCCCCAGCATTTT.

The V and J genes are TRBV10-3 and TRBJ1-2; 7 positions agree with TRBD1. J gave up 4 bases and V 0 bases, and 11 bases lay outside the gene matches. Per the germline V gene, CDR1 is ENHRY and CDR2 is SYGVKD. The length of the CDR3 is 17 residues. CDR3 amino acids: CAISESTRGRLGYGYTF. CDR3 coding DNA: TGTGCCATCAGTGAGTCGACGAGGGGGCGGTTGGGCTATGGCTACACCTTC.

This rearrangement joins TRBV18 to TRBJ1-4; 9 nucleotides align to TRBD1. Per the germline V gene, CDR1 is KGHSH and CDR2 is LQKENI. The trim removed 3 bases at V and 8 bases at J, leaving 7 bases unmatched. This CDR3 is built from 15 residues. CDR3 in amino acids: CASSPQGQGREKLFF. CDR3 nucleotides: TGTGCCAGCTCACCTCAAGGACAGGGGAGGGAAAAACTGTTTTTT.

V usage is TRBV2 and J usage is TRBJ2-5; D perhaps matches TRBD2 (5 bases). Germline CDR1 is SNHLY and CDR2 is FYNNEI. This CDR3 spans 15 amino acids. V was clipped by 7 bases and J by 3 bases, with 18 bases between them. Here the CDR3 reads CASTLYLATKETQYF. The CDR3 DNA is TGTGCCAGCACTTTATACTTAGCGACCAAAGAGACCCAGTACTTC.

The chain recombines TRBV2 with TRBJ1-5; no reliable D call. The germline V and J ends were trimmed by 1 base and 4 bases, with 11 bases remaining between them. Germline CDR1 and CDR2: SNHLY and FYNNEI. This CDR3 comprises 15 residues. This CDR3 reads CASSEGAQPNQPQHF. The CDR3 DNA reads as TGTGCCAGCAGTGAAGGGGCGCAGCCTAATCAGCCCCAGCATTTT.

The chain links TRBV12-5 to TRBJ1-1; weak D call: TRBD1 (5 bases). Germline CDR1 reads LGHNT; CDR2 reads FRNRAP. The germline V and J ends were trimmed by 2 bases and 2 bases, with 9 bases remaining between them. CDR3 length: 14 residues. The CDR3 loop reads CASGLSQGNTEAFF. The CDR3 DNA is TGTGCTAGTGGTTTGAGCCAGGGTAACACTGAAGCTTTCTTT. The full variable domain, rest sourced from reference TRBV12-5 and TRBJ1-1, is DARVTQTPRHKVTEMGQEVTMRCQPILGHNTVFWYRQTMMQGLELLAYFRNRAPLDDSGMPKDRFSAEMPDATLATLKIQPSEPRDSAVYFCASGLSQGNTEAFFGQGTRLTVV.

The V call is TRBV25-1, the J call TRBJ2-7, with 10 bases lining up with TRBD1. This CDR3 spans 13 amino acids. Germline CDR1 is MGHDK and CDR2 is SYGVNS. V was pared by 8 bases and J by 3 bases, with 4 bases of the junction left unmatched. CDR3 coding DNA: TGTGCCAGCGAGGGACAGGGGCTCTACGAGCAGTACTTC. It is translated as CASEGQGLYEQYF.

The chain recombines TRBV5-1 with TRBJ2-7, with D unclear. V lost 4 bases and J 0 bases, leaving 14 bases between the germline ends. This CDR3 has 15 amino acids. Per germline, CDR1 SGHRS and CDR2 YFSETQ. The CDR3 loop is CASSGQAALSYEQYF. In DNA form, the CDR3 reads TGCGCCAGCAGCGGCCAGGCAGCTCTCTCCTACGAGCAGTACTTC.